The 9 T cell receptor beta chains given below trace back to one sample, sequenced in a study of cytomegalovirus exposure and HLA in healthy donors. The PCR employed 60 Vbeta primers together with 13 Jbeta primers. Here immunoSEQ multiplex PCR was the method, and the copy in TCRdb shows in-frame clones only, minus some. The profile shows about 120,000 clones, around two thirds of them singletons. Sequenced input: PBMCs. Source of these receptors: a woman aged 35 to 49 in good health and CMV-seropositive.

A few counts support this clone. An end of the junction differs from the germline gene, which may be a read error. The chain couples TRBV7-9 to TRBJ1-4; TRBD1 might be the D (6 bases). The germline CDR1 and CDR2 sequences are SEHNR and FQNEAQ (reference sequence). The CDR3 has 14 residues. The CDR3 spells CSSSSDSHNEKLFF. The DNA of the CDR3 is TGTTCCAGCAGCTCGGACAGCCATAATGAAAAACTGTTTTTT.

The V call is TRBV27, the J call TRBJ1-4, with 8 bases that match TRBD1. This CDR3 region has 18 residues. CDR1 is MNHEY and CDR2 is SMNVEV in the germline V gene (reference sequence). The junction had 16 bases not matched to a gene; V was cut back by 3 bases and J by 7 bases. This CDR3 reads CASSFGPGGHRGFEKLFF. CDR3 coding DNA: TGTGCCAGCAGTTTCGGGCCGGGGGGCCACAGGGGGTTTGAAAAACTGTTTTTT.

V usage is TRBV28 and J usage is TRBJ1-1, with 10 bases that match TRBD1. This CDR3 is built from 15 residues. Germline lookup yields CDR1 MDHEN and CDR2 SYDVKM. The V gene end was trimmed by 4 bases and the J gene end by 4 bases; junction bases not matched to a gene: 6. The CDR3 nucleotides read TGTGCCAGCAGTTATCGACAGGGGGCGCTCACTGAAGCTTTCTTT. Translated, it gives CASSYRQGALTEAFF.

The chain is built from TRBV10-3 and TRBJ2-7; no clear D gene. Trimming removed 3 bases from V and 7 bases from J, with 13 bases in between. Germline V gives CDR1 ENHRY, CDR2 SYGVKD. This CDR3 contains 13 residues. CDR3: CAISDIQFREQYF. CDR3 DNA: TGTGCCATCAGTGACATACAGTTTAGGGAGCAGTACTTC.

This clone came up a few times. Here the CDR3 reads CASTSGRGRIAEAFF. The CDR3 nucleotides are TGTGCCAGCACCTCTGGCAGGGGGCGCATTGCTGAAGCTTTCTTT. This chain connects TRBV6-5 to TRBJ1-1, with TRBD1 identical over 8 bases. Per the germline V gene, CDR1 is MNHEY and CDR2 is SVGAGI. With 7 bases clipped from V and 6 bases from J, the junction kept 13 bases outside the gene matches. The CDR3 runs 15 residues.

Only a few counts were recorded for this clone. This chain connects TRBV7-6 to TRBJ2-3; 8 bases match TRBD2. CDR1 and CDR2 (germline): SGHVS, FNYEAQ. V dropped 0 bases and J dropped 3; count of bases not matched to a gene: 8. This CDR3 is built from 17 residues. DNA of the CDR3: TGTGCCAGCAGCTTAGCGGGTGGGGTAGCGGGAACAGATACGCAGTATTTT. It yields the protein CASSLAGGVAGTDTQYF. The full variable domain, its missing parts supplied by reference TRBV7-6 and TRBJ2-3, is GAGVSQSPRYKVTKRGQDVALRCDPISGHVSLYWYRQALGQGPEFLTYFNYEAQQDKSGLPNDRFSAERPEGSISTLTIQRTEQRDSAMYRCASSLAGGVAGTDTQYFGPGTRLTVL.

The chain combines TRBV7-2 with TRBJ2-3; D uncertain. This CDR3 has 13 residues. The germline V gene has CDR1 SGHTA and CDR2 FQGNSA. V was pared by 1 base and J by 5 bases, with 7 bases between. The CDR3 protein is CASSLEEEDTQYF. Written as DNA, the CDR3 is TGTGCCAGCAGCTTAGAAGAGGAAGATACGCAGTATTTT.

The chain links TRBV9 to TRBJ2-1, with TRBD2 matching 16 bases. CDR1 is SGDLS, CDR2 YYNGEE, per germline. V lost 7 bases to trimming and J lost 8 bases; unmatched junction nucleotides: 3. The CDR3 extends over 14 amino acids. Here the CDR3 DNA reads TGTGCCAGCGGGACTAGCGGGAGGGCCCATGAGCAGTTCTTC. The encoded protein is CASGTSGRAHEQFF.

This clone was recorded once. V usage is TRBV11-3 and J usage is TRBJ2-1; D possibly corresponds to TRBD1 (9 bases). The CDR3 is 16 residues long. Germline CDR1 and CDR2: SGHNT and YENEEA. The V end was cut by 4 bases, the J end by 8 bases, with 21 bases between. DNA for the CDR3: TGTGCCAGCAGCTCACGGGGGGGACAGGGCTCCTATGAGCAGTTCTTC. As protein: CASSSRGGQGSYEQFF.